This passage covers 2 T cell receptor beta chains from one sample sequenced in a study of blood T cell repertoires in COVID-19. The table came from immunoSEQ multiplex PCR; TCRdb's copy has only in-frame clones and leaves some out. The repertoire includes some 300,000 clones, approximately 88% of them detected once, and roughly 7% sits in the top ten. The sequencing sample was made of peripheral blood. These receptors were obtained from a woman under 40 who had recovered from COVID-19.

The chain links TRBV5-5 to TRBJ1-2, with 8 bases fitting TRBD1. Trimming took 1 base from V and 0 from J; bases not matched to a gene: 14. Germline CDR1 reads SGHKS; CDR2 reads YYEKEE (reference sequence). The CDR3 is made up of 19 amino acids. The CDR3 sequence: CASSLRTGRGGIPNYGYTF. In DNA form, the CDR3 reads TGTGCCAGCAGCTTGCGGACAGGGCGGGGTGGGATACCTAACTATGGCTACACCTTC. Looking up the rest from reference TRBV5-5 and TRBJ1-2 gives the full variable domain: DAGVTQSPTHLIKTRGQQVTLRCSPISGHKSVSWYQQVLGQGPQFIFQYYEKEERGRGNFPDRFSARQFPNYSSELNVNALLLGDSALYLCASSLRTGRGGIPNYGYTFGSGTRLTVV.

The rearrangement links TRBV28 to TRBJ2-5; TRBD1 matches at 7 bases. Germline CDR1 and CDR2: MDHEN and SYDVKM. The V gene end was trimmed by 7 bases and the J gene end by 4 bases; junction bases not matched to a gene: 15. This CDR3 comprises 16 residues. CDR3 sequence: CASKPSFQRGRETQYF. The CDR3 bases are TGTGCCAGCAAGCCCTCCTTTCAAAGGGGGCGAGAGACCCAGTACTTC.